The 29 T cell receptor beta chains below all came from one sample that was sequenced in a study of shared clonotypes between healthy human individuals. Repertoires were generated with immunoSEQ multiplex PCR, while TCRdb's copy carries only in-frame clones and drops some. The data hold more than 2 million clones, with 85% to 95% observed a single time. CD45RO-negative, CCR7-selected cells formed the naive CD8 fraction, which excluded terminally differentiated effector memory CD45RA+ cells. The sequenced material came from naive CD8+ T cells sorted from blood. The receptors stem from a man younger than 35 in good health.

The chain joins TRBV5-6 to TRBJ1-5; D is unclear. Germline V gene data show CDR1 as SGHDT and CDR2 as YYEEEE. The V end lost 2 bases, the J end lost 9 bases, and 9 bases lay between the germline ends. The CDR3 loop spans 12 amino acids. CDR3 coding DNA: TGTGCCAGCAGCTTAGCAACGGGGCCCCAGCATTTT. This codes for CASSLATGPQHF.

The J gene is TRBJ2-7, the V gene TRBV28; 9 positions match TRBD2. V gave up 2 bases and J gave up 3 bases; unmatched junction bases: 5. CDR3 length: 15 amino acids. The germline CDR1 and CDR2 sequences are MDHEN and SYDVKM. The CDR3, as DNA: TGTGCCAGCAGTTTAAGCGGGGGGACCGTCTACGAGCAGTACTTC. Its protein is CASSLSGGTVYEQYF.

This sequence joins TRBV9 and TRBJ2-1, with D perhaps matching TRBD2 (5 bases). This CDR3 has 15 amino acids. CDR1 is SGDLS, CDR2 YYNGEE, per germline. V gave up 0 bases and J gave up 0 bases, with 7 bases separating them. The CDR3 DNA reads TGTGCCAGCAGCGTAGTTAGCGACTCCTACAATGAGCAGTTCTTC. Its translation: CASSVVSDSYNEQFF.

The chain joins TRBV15 to TRBJ2-7, with 7 nucleotides matching TRBD1. V was pared by 3 bases and J by 3 bases, with 5 bases of the junction left unmatched. The CDR3 is 14 residues long. Per germline, CDR1 LNHNV and CDR2 YYDKDF (reference sequence). In DNA, the CDR3 is TGTGCCACCAGCAGGACAGGGACGAGCTACGAGCAGTACTTC. Translated: CATSRTGTSYEQYF. The whole variable domain, remainder taken from reference TRBV15 and TRBJ2-7, is DAMVIQNPRYQVTQFGKPVTLSCSQTLNHNVMYWYQQKSSQAPKLLFHYYDKDFNNEADTPDNFQSRRPNTSFCFLDIRSPGLGDTAMYLCATSRTGTSYEQYFGPGTRLTVT.

Of note for this clone: The sample contains more than one DNA sequence encoding this CDR3. V gene TRBV7-9 combines with J gene TRBJ2-3, with TRBD2 matching over 10 bases. Germline CDR1 and CDR2: SEHNR and FQNEAQ (reference sequence). This CDR3 region has 17 residues. V shed 0 bases, J shed 2 bases, and the junction held 5 bases outside the gene matches. CDR3: CASSLAELAGATDTQYF. The CDR3, as DNA: TGTGCCAGCAGCTTAGCGGAGCTAGCGGGGGCCACAGATACGCAGTATTTT.

This sequence joins TRBV27 and TRBJ2-7; maybe TRBD2 (6 bases). This CDR3 is built from 17 residues. V was shortened by 4 bases and J by 2 bases, with 21 bases between the two germline ends. Germline V gene sequence: CDR1 MNHEY, CDR2 SMNVEV (reference sequence). This CDR3 is CASSYLSGPAGTYEQYF. CDR3 sequence (DNA): TGTGCCAGCAGTTATCTTTCTGGACCCGCGGGAACCTACGAGCAGTACTTC.

This rearrangement joins TRBV6-5 to TRBJ2-7; 11 nucleotides align to TRBD1. Unmatched junction bases numbered 6, after V lost 8 bases and J lost 3 bases. The CDR3 consists of 14 residues. Per germline, CDR1 MNHEY and CDR2 SVGAGI. Here the CDR3 DNA reads TGTGCCAGCTGCCCAGGGACAGGGGGCTACGAGCAGTACTTC. Translation gives CASCPGTGGYEQYF.

This clone was seen once. The CDR3 reads CASSLGSGRNEQFF. The CDR3 coding sequence is TGTGCCAGCAGCTTGGGCAGCGGGAGGAATGAGCAGTTCTTC. The chain is built from TRBV5-6 and TRBJ2-1, with 9 positions matching TRBD2. J lost 7 bases, V lost 0 bases, and 2 bases had no gene match. This CDR3 contains 14 residues. Germline V gene lookup returns CDR1 SGHDT and CDR2 YYEEEE.

This chain connects TRBV5-1 to TRBJ1-1, with TRBD1 identical over 7 bases. V lost 3 bases, J lost 5 bases, and 4 bases stayed unmatched. The CDR3 sequence is 13 residues long. The germline V gene has CDR1 SGHRS and CDR2 YFSETQ. This CDR3 reads CASSSTGETEAFF. CDR3 DNA sequence: TGCGCCAGCAGCTCAACAGGGGAAACTGAAGCTTTCTTT.

Turning to this clone: One end of the junction is discordant with germline, which a read error may explain. V usage is TRBV7-7 and J usage is TRBJ2-1; TRBD1 or TRBD2 may be the D gene (5 bases each). This CDR3 region has 15 residues. CDR1 is SSHAT, CDR2 FNYEAQ, per germline (reference sequence). The CDR3 nucleotides are TGTGCTAGCAGCCGGGACCGGAGCTCCTACAATGAGCAGTTCTTC. Its translation is CASSRDRSSYNEQFF. The variable domain in full, completed from reference TRBV7-7 and TRBJ2-1, reads GAGVSQSPRYKVTKRGQDVTLRCDPISSHATLYWYQQALGQGPEFLTYFNYEAQPDKSGLPSDRFSAERPEGSISTLTIQRTEQRDSAMYRCASSRDRSSYNEQFFGPGTRLTVL.

The rearrangement joins TRBV5-4 to TRBJ2-7, with D tentatively TRBD2 (6 bases). CDR1 is SGHNT, CDR2 YYREEE, per germline (reference sequence). V dropped 4 bases and J dropped 0 bases, with 17 bases sitting between them. CDR3 length equals 16 residues. CDR3 nucleotide sequence: TGTGCCAGCAGCCCTACGCAGGGACTTCCCTCCTACGAGCAGTACTTC. Its translation is CASSPTQGLPSYEQYF.

Here the CDR3 reads CAISEPISTDTQYF. The CDR3, as DNA: TGTGCCATCAGTGAGCCGATTAGCACAGATACGCAGTATTTT. The chain joins TRBV10-3 to TRBJ2-3; D remains unclear. The V end lost 2 bases, the J end lost 0 bases, and 6 bases lay between the germline ends. Germline V lookup: CDR1 ENHRY, CDR2 SYGVKD. The CDR3 sequence is 14 residues long.

This chain links TRBV28 with TRBJ2-7; 9 positions match TRBD2. V was pared by 6 bases and J by 1 base, with 7 bases of the junction left unmatched. The CDR3 loop spans 15 amino acids. Germline-derived CDR1 and CDR2 are MDHEN and SYDVKM. The CDR3 sequence: CASSGLGLASYEQYF. The CDR3 bases are TGTGCCAGCAGCGGACTCGGACTAGCGTCCTACGAGCAGTACTTC.

The V and J genes are TRBV19 and TRBJ2-7; TRBD2 aligns across 9 bases. This CDR3 spans 14 amino acids. V was pared by 5 bases and J by 3 bases, with 5 bases of the junction left unmatched. Per germline, CDR1 LNHDA and CDR2 SQIVND (reference sequence). As DNA, the CDR3 is TGTGCCAGTAGTTCGGCTAGCGGGGACTACGAGCAGTACTTC. It specifies CASSSASGDYEQYF.

The rearrangement links TRBV28 to TRBJ2-7, with D tentatively TRBD2 (6 bases). Trimming cost V 6 bases and J 3 bases, with 12 bases left between them. The CDR3 has 13 amino acids. Germline V lookup: CDR1 MDHEN, CDR2 SYDVKM. The CDR3 reads CASSRDFRYEQYF. The CDR3 DNA reads as TGTGCCAGCAGCCGGGACTTCCGCTACGAGCAGTACTTC.

The chain carries TRBV10-1 and TRBJ1-1, with 9 bases identical to TRBD1. The germline CDR1 and CDR2 sequences are WNHNN and SYGVQD (reference sequence). After removal of 6 bases from V and 6 bases from J, the junction contained 8 bases not matched to a gene. CDR3 size: 14 residues. CDR3: CASSPGTGSAEAFF. The CDR3 DNA sequence: TGCGCCAGCAGCCCCGGGACAGGGTCGGCTGAAGCTTTCTTT.

The DNA for the CDR3 is TGCAGCGTTGAAGGGACAACTAACTATGGCTACACCTTC. Residues: CSVEGTTNYGYTF. This chain joins TRBV29-1 and TRBJ1-2, with a weak D call TRBD1 (5 bases). CDR3 size: 13 residues. Between the trimmed V and J ends, which lost 1 base and 0 bases, there was a span of 6 bases. CDR1 is SQVTM, CDR2 ANQGSEA, per germline.

The V call is TRBV5-4, the J call TRBJ1-1; 11 nucleotides align to TRBD1. The CDR3 contains 15 residues. The V gene's germline CDR1 is SGHNT and CDR2 YYREEE (reference sequence). With 7 bases clipped from V and 4 bases from J, the junction kept 9 bases outside the gene matches. The CDR3 here is CASWTGGGITTEAFF. Here the CDR3 DNA reads TGTGCCAGCTGGACAGGGGGCGGAATTACCACTGAAGCTTTCTTT. Complete variable domain (other parts from reference TRBV5-4 and TRBJ1-1): ETGVTQSPTHLIKTRGQQVTLRCSSQSGHNTVSWYQQALGQGPQFIFQYYREEENGRGNFPPRFSGLQFPNYSSELNVNALELDDSALYLCASWTGGGITTEAFFGQGTRLTVV.

The chain couples TRBV30 to TRBJ2-5; 7 nucleotides line up with TRBD1. Germline-derived CDR1 and CDR2 are GTSNPN and SVGIG (reference sequence). Germline trimming cut 3 bases from V and 1 base from J; bases unmatched to any gene: 5. There are 14 residues in the CDR3. DNA of the CDR3: TGTGCCTGGAGGGGGGACAGCTCCCAAGAGACCCAGTACTTC. It specifies CAWRGDSSQETQYF.

J is TRBJ2-1 and V is TRBV7-9; the match to TRBD1 covers 10 bases. CDR3 size: 16 residues. Germline V CDR1 and CDR2: SEHNR, FQNEAQ (reference sequence). The V and J ends lost 5 bases and 4 bases, in that order; junction bases with no gene match: 8. Here the CDR3 reads CASSGTGTGVYNEQFF. The CDR3 DNA reads TGTGCCAGCAGCGGGACGGGGACAGGGGTTTACAATGAGCAGTTCTTC.

The gene calls are TRBV25-1 and TRBJ2-3; D not resolved. The V end lost 1 base, the J end lost 3 bases, and 14 bases lay between the germline ends. This CDR3 spans 16 amino acids. Germline V gene sequence: CDR1 MGHDK, CDR2 SYGVNS. The CDR3 region has the DNA TGTGCCAGCAGTGAATTCGTGGGCCAGTATACAGATACGCAGTATTTT. Protein: CASSEFVGQYTDTQYF.

The chain links TRBV4-1 to TRBJ2-1; D gene ambiguous. Germline values: CDR1 MGHRA, CDR2 YSYEKL. This CDR3 is built from 14 residues. The V end was cut by 4 bases, the J end by 5 bases, with 12 bases between. The CDR3 spells CASSPYRGHNEQFF. The CDR3 nucleotides read TGCGCCAGCAGCCCTTACCGTGGCCACAATGAGCAGTTCTTC.

This rearrangement joins TRBV6-6 to TRBJ2-7; unclear D gene. Germline V gives CDR1 MNHNY, CDR2 SVGAGI (reference sequence). CDR3 length: 13 amino acids. Trimming pared 7 bases from V and 3 bases from J, leaving 13 bases between. The DNA of the CDR3 is TGTGCCAGCACCCCGGCGGTTGGCTACGAGCAGTACTTC. This encodes CASTPAVGYEQYF.

This chain joins TRBV6-1 and TRBJ1-4; D not resolved. V was pared by 1 base and J by 7 bases, with 7 bases between. Germline V gene sequence: CDR1 MNHNS, CDR2 SASEGT. The CDR3 contains 13 residues. CDR3 in DNA: TGTGCCAGCAGTGAAGTGGTAGCTGAAAAACTGTTTTTT. Translation: CASSEVVAEKLFF.

The rearrangement uses TRBV7-2 and TRBJ2-7; D gene unclear. Germline lookup yields CDR1 SGHTA and CDR2 FQGNSA. The V end was cut by 2 bases, the J end by 6 bases, with 17 bases between. The CDR3 contains 15 residues. CDR3 region: CASSLIITDALEQYF. In DNA, the CDR3 is TGTGCCAGCAGCTTAATAATTACTGATGCCCTCGAGCAGTACTTC.

This chain uses TRBV6-9 with TRBJ2-6; possibly TRBD1 for D (5 bases). Germline-derived CDR1 and CDR2 are MNHGY and SVAAGI. This CDR3 comprises 16 residues. Trimming removed 4 bases at V and 2 bases at J, with 12 bases between. The CDR3 coding sequence is TGTGCCAGCAGTTTTGGGGCGAAGCCTGGGGCCAACGTCCTGACTTTC. Protein product: CASSFGAKPGANVLTF.

The chain combines TRBV9 with TRBJ2-1; D ambiguous. Germline CDR1 is SGDLS and CDR2 is YYNGEE. Trimming pared 3 bases from V and 7 bases from J, leaving 14 bases between. The length of the CDR3 is 14 residues. In DNA, the CDR3 is TGTGCCAGCAGCGCAGCGCTAGGGTCTAATGAGCAGTTCTTC. This translates into CASSAALGSNEQFF.

This clone appeared once. CDR3 sequence (DNA): TGTGCCAGCAGCTTGGTAGCGGGAGCGGCTTACAATGAGCAGTTCTTC. This codes for CASSLVAGAAYNEQFF. This chain joins TRBV5-4 and TRBJ2-1, with TRBD2 identical over 9 bases. This CDR3 region has 16 residues. Germline CDR1 is SGHNT and CDR2 is YYREEE (reference sequence). J gave up 4 bases and V 0 bases, and 5 bases lay outside the gene matches.

The J gene is TRBJ1-1, the V gene TRBV27, with a possible D match to TRBD1 (5 bases). Germline CDR1 reads MNHEY; CDR2 reads SMNVEV (reference sequence). V was trimmed by 5 bases and J by 4 bases, leaving 11 bases between them. The CDR3 covers 13 residues. CDR3 sequence: CASSKQGPTEAFF. DNA of the CDR3: TGTGCCAGCAGTAAGCAGGGTCCCACTGAAGCTTTCTTT.